Reported below is one T cell receptor (beta chain). The antigen is unknown. This specimen belongs to a study of shared clonotypes between healthy human individuals. The CDR3 sequence is 16 residues long. Germline lookup yields CDR1 KGHSH and CDR2 LQKENI. The junction had 5 bases not matched to a gene; V was cut back by 3 bases and J by 2 bases. Generated by immunoSEQ multiplex PCR, the TCRdb table keeps only in-frame clones and is missing some. This sample has over a million clones; roughly 96% occur once, and the top ten carry roughly 1.2%. Study-level results: Roughly 5% of naive CD4 clonotypes were common to several donors.

V and J are TRBV18 and TRBJ1-1, with 11 bases matching TRBD1. The clonotype comes from a young man in good health. The sequencing input was naive CD4+ T cells sorted from blood. Subset meaning: CD45RA+ positively selected. CDR3 DNA sequence: TGTGCCAGCTCACCCGGACAGGGGGCATTTAACACTGAAGCTTTCTTT. This codes for CASSPGQGAFNTEAFF.